The 14 T cell receptor beta chains reported below all come from one sample, sequenced in a study of spatial heterogeneity in lung cancer. TCRdb re-analysed the 5' RACE reads in MiXCR, keeping a single row per CDR3 protein. The repertoire has about 52,000 distinct CDR3 sequences, over 5.5% of them found once; the top ten carry around 2.6%. Described time point: sample taken at primary tumor resection. Whole RNA, isolated from tumor, nontumor lung or frozen PBMC, was sequenced without prior sorting. The sequencing used PBMCs, collected at surgery. Receptors originate from a female donor with early-stage non-small cell lung cancer.

The DNA of the CDR3 is TGTGCCAGCAGCTTGGTAGGGGGGACCCCGTGGGGTGATACGCAGTATTTT. It is translated as CASSLVGGTPWGDTQYF. The V call is TRBV5-4, the J call TRBJ2-3, with D perhaps being TRBD1 or TRBD2 (6 bases each). Trimming removed 0 bases from V and 6 bases from J, with 20 bases in between. Germline V gene data show CDR1 as SGHNT and CDR2 as YYREEE (reference sequence). The CDR3 runs 17 residues.

This clonotype appeared many times. V usage is TRBV25-1 and J usage is TRBJ1-4; D is ambiguous. Deletions cut 10 bases from V and 5 bases from J, with 14 bases between. The germline CDR1 and CDR2 sequences are MGHDK and SYGVNS. The CDR3 totals 13 residues. This CDR3 reads CATQVNENEKLFF. CDR3 sequence (DNA): TGTGCCACCCAGGTGAACGAAAATGAAAAACTGTTTTTT.

This clonotype has a count of ten or more. The chain uses TRBV18 and TRBJ2-3; TRBD2 agrees at 11 bases. CDR1 is KGHSH and CDR2 is LQKENI in the germline V gene. V lost 10 bases and J lost 2; bases outside the gene matches: 5. This CDR3 spans 14 amino acids. This CDR3 reads CATGTSGFTDTQYF. The CDR3 bases are TGTGCCACCGGGACTAGCGGTTTCACAGATACGCAGTATTTT.

This clonotype was observed a handful of times. The chain is built from TRBV7-2 and TRBJ2-5; TRBD1 is a possible D gene (6 bases). Germline values: CDR1 SGHTA, CDR2 FQGNSA. V shed 2 bases and J shed 1 base, with 26 bases lying between them. This CDR3 has 20 amino acids. CDR3 sequence: CASSLRETGFRMTGQETQYF. The CDR3 region has the DNA TGTGCCAGCAGCTTAAGGGAGACAGGATTCAGGATGACGGGCCAAGAGACCCAGTACTTC. The full variable domain, with the rest looked up from reference TRBV7-2 and TRBJ2-5, is GAGVSQSPSNKVTEKGKDVELRCDPISGHTALYWYRQSLGQGLEFLIYFQGNSAPDKSGLPSDRFSAERTGGSVSTLTIQRTQQEDSAVYLCASSLRETGFRMTGQETQYFGPGTRLLVL.

The table lists this clonotype with a few counts. V is TRBV5-1 and J is TRBJ2-3; 8 bases are a match to TRBD2. With 6 bases clipped from V and 2 bases from J, the junction kept 8 bases outside the gene matches. Germline CDR1 reads SGHRS; CDR2 reads YFSETQ. CDR3 size: 15 residues. The CDR3 here is CASNKRRGDTDTQYF. Here the CDR3 DNA reads TGCGCCAGCAATAAGAGGCGGGGGGACACAGATACGCAGTATTTT.

This clonotype has ten or more counts. The V and J genes are TRBV28 and TRBJ1-1; no clear D. Trimming pared 6 bases from V and 4 bases from J, leaving 15 bases between. The CDR3 loop spans 14 amino acids. In germline, CDR1 is MDHEN, CDR2 SYDVKM. As DNA, the CDR3 is TGTGCCAGCAGATCGACGTCCCTGGGCACTGAAGCTTTCTTT. Protein product: CASRSTSLGTEAFF.

J is TRBJ2-1 and V is TRBV7-2, with no clear D. This CDR3 has 15 residues. V lost 4 bases to trimming and J lost 2 bases, with 12 bases between them. The germline gives CDR1 SGHTA, CDR2 FQGNSA. The CDR3 coding sequence is TGTGCCAGCAGCTGGCAGGTGGGGACCTACAATGAGCAGTTCTTC. This gives the protein CASSWQVGTYNEQFF.

This clonotype was observed many times. V usage is TRBV9 and J usage is TRBJ2-5; 7 nucleotides agree with TRBD2. The CDR3 covers 15 residues. Trimming cost V 4 bases and J 4 bases; bases outside gene matches: 10. Per the germline V gene, CDR1 is SGDLS and CDR2 is YYNGEE. Written as DNA, the CDR3 is TGTGCCAGCAGCCCCCGGGAGGTACGTGGAGAGACCCAGTACTTC. Its protein product is CASSPREVRGETQYF. Combining the CDR3 with reference TRBV9 and TRBJ2-5 gives the whole variable domain DSGVTQTPKHLITATGQRVTLRCSPRSGDLSVYWYQQSLDQGLQFLIQYYNGEERAKGNILERFSAQQFPDLHSELNLSSLELGDSALYFCASSPREVRGETQYFGPGTRLLVL.

This clonotype has at least ten counts. The rearrangement joins TRBV28 to TRBJ2-2; TRBD1 is a possible D gene (5 bases). CDR1 MDHEN and CDR2 SYDVKM come from the germline V gene. V dropped 10 bases and J dropped 5 bases, with 17 bases sitting between them. The CDR3 is 14 amino acids. The CDR3 protein is CAIKDPRATGELFF. The CDR3 DNA reads TGTGCCATCAAGGACCCCAGGGCGACCGGGGAGCTGTTTTTT.

As for this clonotype: A much more abundant neighbour one base away suggests this may be a read error. For the CDR3, the DNA is TGCAGCGCTAGTAGGGCCACGCGGCCCTACAATGAGCAGTTCTTC. Translation gives CSASRATRPYNEQFF. This chain links TRBV29-1 with TRBJ2-1; D remains ambiguous. Germline CDR1 reads SQVTM; CDR2 reads ANQGSEA. The germline V and J ends were trimmed by 7 bases and 2 bases, with 18 bases remaining between them. CDR3 length equals 15 residues.

This clonotype occurred many times. This chain uses TRBV6-2 or TRBV6-3 with TRBJ2-7; D is unclear. V was clipped by 5 bases and J by 3 bases, with 8 bases between them. This CDR3 has 12 amino acids. Germline CDR1 reads MNHEY; CDR2 reads SVGEGT. CDR3 coding DNA: TGTGCCAGCAGTCGAAAGATCTACGAGCAGTACTTC. It specifies CASSRKIYEQYF.

This clonotype has a count of ten or more. The chain employs TRBV20-1 and TRBJ2-1, with 9 bases lining up with TRBD2. The CDR3 covers 17 residues. Trimming took 1 base from V and 0 from J; bases not matched to a gene: 7. Per germline, CDR1 DFQATT and CDR2 SNEGSKA (reference sequence). The CDR3 DNA is TGCAGTGCTAGAGGCGGGGGGGAATTCAGCTCCTACAATGAGCAGTTCTTC. It encodes CSARGGGEFSSYNEQFF.

The chain is built from TRBV5-1 and TRBJ2-1; either TRBD1 or TRBD2 may supply D (5 bases each). CDR1 is SGHRS and CDR2 is YFSETQ in the germline V gene. There are 16 residues in the CDR3. V gave up 0 bases and J gave up 4 bases, with 14 bases separating them. CDR3 DNA sequence: TGCGCCAGCAGCTTGGCCGGGGCACCCCCATACAATGAGCAGTTCTTC. Encoded protein: CASSLAGAPPYNEQFF.

A single count supports this clonotype. This may be a read error: a much more frequent sequence differs by one nucleotide. The J gene is TRBJ2-7, the V gene TRBV4-1, with TRBD2 matching 12 bases. Per the germline V gene, CDR1 is MGHRA and CDR2 is YSYEKL. This CDR3 spans 19 amino acids. V lost 0 bases and J lost 2; bases outside the gene matches: 11. Here the CDR3 DNA reads TGCGCCAGCAGCCAAGAAATCGGGCTAGCGGGGGGGATCACCTACGAGCAGTACTTC. Its protein is CASSQEIGLAGGITYEQYF.